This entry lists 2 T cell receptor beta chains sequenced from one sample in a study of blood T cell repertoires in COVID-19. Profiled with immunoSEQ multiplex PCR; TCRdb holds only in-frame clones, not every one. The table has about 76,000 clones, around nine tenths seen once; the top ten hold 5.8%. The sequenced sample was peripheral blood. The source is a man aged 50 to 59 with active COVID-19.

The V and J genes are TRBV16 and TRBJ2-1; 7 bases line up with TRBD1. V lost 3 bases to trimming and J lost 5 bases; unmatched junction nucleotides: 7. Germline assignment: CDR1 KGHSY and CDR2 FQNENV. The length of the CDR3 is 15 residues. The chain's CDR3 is CASSHNRGLDNEQFF. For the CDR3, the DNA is TGTGCCAGCAGCCATAACAGGGGCCTGGACAATGAGCAGTTCTTC. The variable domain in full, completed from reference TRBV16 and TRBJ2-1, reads GEEVAQTPKHLVRGEGQKAKLYCAPIKGHSYVFWYQQVLKNEFKFLISFQNENVFDETGMPKERFSAKCLPNSPCSLEIQATKLEDSAVYFCASSHNRGLDNEQFFGPGTRLTVL.

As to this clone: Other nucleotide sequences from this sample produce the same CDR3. For the CDR3, the DNA is TGCGCCAGCAGCTTGGGAGGCTACGAGCAGTACTTC. Residues: CASSLGGYEQYF. This rearrangement joins TRBV5-1 to TRBJ2-7; the D is unclear. The V end was cut by 0 bases, the J end by 3 bases, with 4 bases between. From germline, CDR1 is SGHRS and CDR2 YFSETQ. This CDR3 is built from 12 residues.